These 13 T cell receptor beta chains were all obtained from the same sample, sequenced in a study of T cell responses to AZD1222 COVID-19 vaccine. Sequenced by immunoSEQ multiplex PCR; TCRdb stores in-frame clones only, minus some. Here the sample spans 45,000 to 70,000 clones, about 90% being singletons. The sequenced sample was peripheral blood, obtained 28 days after the second AZD1222 dose. The receptors shown here come from an adult who received the AZD1222 COVID-19 vaccine.

J is TRBJ2-3 and V is TRBV24-1, with D perhaps TRBD1 or TRBD2 (5 bases each). The germline V gene has CDR1 KGHDR and CDR2 SFDVKD. Trimming took off 3 bases at V and 4 bases at J, with 16 bases between the two ends. CDR3 length: 16 residues. CDR3 sequence reads: CATSDPGRPAADTQYF. Here the CDR3 DNA reads TGTGCCACCAGTGATCCGGGGCGACCAGCGGCAGATACGCAGTATTTT.

V gene TRBV5-6 combines with J gene TRBJ2-1; TRBD2 matches 11 bases. CDR1 SGHDT and CDR2 YYEEEE come from the germline V gene. V was clipped by 3 bases and J by 3 bases; unmatched bases: 11. The CDR3 is 18 residues long. The CDR3: CASSSAPGLAEVYNEQFF. The CDR3 nucleotides read TGTGCCAGCAGCTCGGCCCCGGGACTAGCGGAAGTCTACAATGAGCAGTTCTTC. Complete variable domain (other parts from reference TRBV5-6 and TRBJ2-1): DAGVTQSPTHLIKTRGQQVTLRCSPKSGHDTVSWYQQALGQGPQFIFQYYEEEERQRGNFPDRFSGHQFPNYSSELNVNALLLGDSALYLCASSSAPGLAEVYNEQFFGPGTRLTVL.

The chain is built from TRBV2 and TRBJ1-5; a weak D match, TRBD1 (5 bases). Germline CDR1 reads SNHLY; CDR2 reads FYNNEI. CDR3 length: 12 residues. V lost 6 bases and J lost 7, with 10 bases in between. The CDR3 DNA is TGTGCCAGCAGGGGGGGTAGCCAGCCCCAGCATTTT. Its protein product is CASRGGSQPQHF.

The J gene is TRBJ2-2, the V gene TRBV6-5; D is perhaps TRBD1 (6 bases). This CDR3 has 13 residues. The germline V gene encodes CDR1 MNHEY and CDR2 SVGAGI. V lost 8 bases and J 5 bases, leaving 12 bases between the germline ends. CDR3 DNA: TGTGCCAGCCACCACAGGGATACCGGGGAGCTGTTTTTT. Protein sequence: CASHHRDTGELFF.

This clone was observed a few times. This chain joins TRBV29-1 and TRBJ2-5; possible D gene TRBD1, 6 bases. Germline assignment: CDR1 SQVTM and CDR2 ANQGSEA. Trimming shortened V by 6 bases and J by 2 bases, and 10 bases separated the two germline ends. The CDR3 covers 12 residues. CDR3 nucleotide sequence: TGCAGCGTACAACAGGGTCAAGAGACCCAGTACTTC. Residues: CSVQQGQETQYF.

The count of this clone is one. The J gene is TRBJ2-1, the V gene TRBV1; TRBD2 was called by the table and not checked on the DNA. TRBV1 is a pseudogene segment. The CDR3 is 15 amino acids. The CDR3 reads CTSSQPGTPYNEQFF. CDR3 sequence (DNA): TGCACCAGCAGCCAACCCGGGACTCCCTACAATGAGCAGTTCTTC.

Only one count was recorded for this clone. V and J are TRBV24-1 and TRBJ2-3, with D perhaps TRBD1 (6 bases). V was clipped by 7 bases and J by 3 bases, with 10 bases between them. The CDR3 has 13 residues. From germline, CDR1 is KGHDR and CDR2 SFDVKD. In DNA, the CDR3 is TGTGCCACCAGCCGGGACACAACAGATACGCAGTATTTT. It encodes CATSRDTTDTQYF.

The chain uses TRBV3-1 (or the pseudogene TRBV3-2) and TRBJ2-2, with a weak D call TRBD2 (5 bases). Trimming shortened V by 2 bases and J by 4 bases, and 8 bases separated the two germline ends. This CDR3 spans 14 amino acids. Germline V lookup: CDR1 LGHDT, CDR2 YNNKEL (reference sequence). DNA for the CDR3: TGTGCCAGCAGCCAAAGCCGGGGCACCGGGGAGCTGTTTTTT. It codes for CASSQSRGTGELFF.

The chain combines TRBV7-2 with TRBJ2-3, with D unclear. Germline lookup yields CDR1 SGHTA and CDR2 FQGNSA. The ends were cut back, 4 bases at V and 2 bases at J, with 7 bases in the middle. This CDR3 region has 13 residues. CDR3 DNA sequence: TGTGCCAGCAGCTCGGGCCACACAGATACGCAGTATTTT. It is translated as CASSSGHTDTQYF.

V usage is TRBV28 and J usage is TRBJ1-2; D may be TRBD1 (6 bases). Germline CDR1 MDHEN, CDR2 SYDVKM. The CDR3 contains 13 residues. Trimming cost V 5 bases and J 7 bases, with 14 bases left between them. The CDR3, as DNA: TGTGCCAGCAGTCGAACAGGGTTGGCTGGCTACACCTTC. It codes for CASSRTGLAGYTF.

This chain uses TRBV4-1 with TRBJ2-7; 8 bases agree with TRBD2. Trimming cost V 1 base and J 0 bases; bases outside gene matches: 5. This CDR3 is built from 16 residues. The germline V gene encodes CDR1 MGHRA and CDR2 YSYEKL. The CDR3 nucleotides read TGCGCCAGCAGCCAAGCGGAGGCGGGAGGCTCCTACGAGCAGTACTTC. Encoded protein: CASSQAEAGGSYEQYF.

V gene TRBV15 combines with J gene TRBJ2-6; D call uncertain. With 5 bases removed from V and 0 bases from J, the gap between germline ends came to 8 bases. Germline CDR1 reads LNHNV; CDR2 reads YYDKDF (reference sequence). The CDR3 length is 15 residues. CDR3 residues: CATSGHRSGANVLTF. The CDR3 DNA sequence: TGTGCCACCAGCGGGCACCGCTCTGGGGCCAACGTCCTGACTTTC.

This chain links TRBV3-1 (or the pseudogene TRBV3-2) with TRBJ2-3; 8 nucleotides align to TRBD2. Trimming cost V 1 base and J 15 bases; bases outside gene matches: 15. CDR3 length equals 15 residues. The germline CDR1 and CDR2 sequences are LGHDT and YNNKEL (reference sequence). The CDR3 nucleotides read TGTGCCAGCAGCCAAGTGTCCAGCGGGAGACACCGCTCATATTTT. Translated, it gives CASSQVSSGRHRSYF.